This T cell receptor (beta chain) was sequenced during a study of cytomegalovirus exposure and HLA in healthy donors. 60 Vbeta and 13 Jbeta primers were used in PCR. Assay: immunoSEQ multiplex PCR; the TCRdb copy retains only in-frame clones and omits some. The sample table includes fewer than 85,000 clones. The germline CDR1 and CDR2 sequences are ENHRY and SYGVKD. V was shortened by 11 bases and J by 3 bases, with 16 bases between the two germline ends. The CDR3 contains 13 residues. Material for sequencing was PBMCs. The receptor was isolated from a female donor in good health and CMV-seropositive. The V and J genes are TRBV10-3 and TRBJ1-1; possibly TRBD1 for D (6 bases). The CDR3 reads CAAEGGEDTEAFF. The CDR3 DNA follows: TGTGCCGCCGAGGGGGGGGAGGACACTGAAGCTTTCTTT.